This is a list of T cell receptor beta chains from one sample in a study of molecular identifiers for immune sequencing clone quantification. TCRdb independently ran MiXCR on the PCR reads; one entry per CDR3 protein. The sample gives 9,500 to 15,000 distinct CDR3 sequences, about 20% of which show up once; over 1.2% is in the top ten. Material: naive CD8+ T cells from blood, with Jurkat cell RNA spiked in. Receptor source: a human donor in good health. Some libraries in this study had Jurkat cell RNA spiked in. The CDR3 runs from the conserved cysteine through the conserved F or W. Each record gives: J gene, V gene, D gene, clone size, CDR3 protein, CDR3 DNA. The D gene is left open where the match is weak. Rows may omit the clone size; those that give it use once, few, many or a size class.

TRBJ2-1 | TRBV12-3/TRBV12-4 | NA | many | CASSSGSRNEQFF | TGTGCCAGCAGCTCGGGGAGTAGGAATGAGCAGTTCTTC
TRBJ2-7 | TRBV7-2 | NA | medium-sized | CASSLVAGNEQYF | TGTGCCAGCAGCTTAGTGGCAGGGAACGAGCAGTACTTC
TRBJ2-7 | TRBV7-9 | TRBD1 | medium-sized | CASSSTRSTGSEQYF | TGTGCCAGCAGTTCGACACGCTCGACAGGGAGCGAGCAGTACTTC
TRBJ1-1 | TRBV23-1 | TRBD1 | many | CASSQSCRDRGLVDTEAFF | TGCGCCAGCAGTCAATCTTGCCGGGACAGGGGGCTTGTGGACACTGAAGCTTTCTTT
TRBJ2-7 | TRBV6-5 | NA | medium-sized | CASSSAPGYEQYF | TGTGCCAGCAGTTCTGCTCCCGGCTACGAGCAGTACTTC
TRBJ1-1 | TRBV28 | NA | many | CASSFPRGGVTEAFF | TGTGCCAGCAGTTTCCCCCGCGGGGGGGTCACTGAAGCTTTCTTT
TRBJ2-3 | TRBV7-6 | NA | medium-sized | CASSLRPANTAYF | TGTGCCAGCAGCTTACGTCCGGCCAACACTGCGTATTTT
TRBJ2-2 | TRBV20-1 | NA | NA | CSARDRSQADTGELFF | TGCAGTGCTAGAGACCGGTCCCAAGCTGACACCGGGGAGCTGTTTTTT
TRBJ2-7 | TRBV20-1 | TRBD1 | few | CSARGRTGQNIYEQYF | TGCAGTGCTAGGGGTCGGACGGGACAGAACATTTACGAGCAGTACTTC
TRBJ2-6 | TRBV11-2 | NA | many | CASSLSAGLLLSGANVLTF | TGTGCCAGCAGCTTAAGTGCTGGACTACTCCTCTCTGGGGCCAACGTCCTGACTTTC
TRBJ2-7 | TRBV4-3 | NA | medium-sized | CASSPQPTYEQYF | TGCGCCAGCAGCCCCCAACCTACCTACGAGCAGTACTTC
TRBJ2-1 | TRBV11-2 | TRBD2 | many | CASSYWTSGSYNEQFF | TGTGCCAGCAGCTATTGGACTAGCGGGAGTTACAATGAGCAGTTCTTC
TRBJ2-1 | TRBV6-6 | TRBD2 | NA | CASSYSSGRSPYNEQFF | TGTGCCAGCAGTTACTCTTCCGGGAGGTCCCCCTACAATGAGCAGTTCTTC
TRBJ2-7 | TRBV6-2/TRBV6-3 | TRBD2 | medium-sized | CASTTSGSTYEQYF | TGTGCCAGCACCACTAGCGGGTCGACCTACGAGCAGTACTTC
TRBJ2-3 | TRBV13 | TRBD2 | medium-sized | CASSPPHREGNTDTQYF | TGTGCCAGCAGCCCCCCCCATCGGGAGGGAAACACAGATACGCAGTATTTT
TRBJ1-1 | TRBV29-1 | TRBD1 | medium-sized | CSVGLPRDRGSGAFF | TGCAGCGTTGGACTCCCCCGGGACAGGGGATCGGGAGCTTTCTTT
TRBJ2-1 | TRBV6-5 | NA | many | CASRVQGGNYNEQFF | TGTGCCAGCAGGGTACAGGGGGGGAATTACAATGAGCAGTTCTTC
TRBJ1-5 | TRBV28 | TRBD1 | medium-sized | CASSSSGTGDYSNQPQHF | TGTGCCAGCAGTTCTTCCGGGACAGGGGACTATAGCAATCAGCCCCAGCATTTT
TRBJ2-1 | TRBV6-5 | TRBD2 | many | CASKRDTGTRTNEQFF | TGTGCCAGCAAACGGGACACCGGGACTAGAACGAATGAGCAGTTCTTC
TRBJ2-3 | TRBV25-1 | TRBD1 | medium-sized | CASSESGTVDTQYF | TGTGCCAGCAGTGAATCCGGGACAGTAGATACGCAGTATTTT
TRBJ2-3 | TRBV10-3 | NA | many | CATLNSAYTDTQYF | TGTGCCACGCTGAACTCGGCCTACACAGATACGCAGTATTTT
TRBJ1-3 | TRBV7-9 | TRBD1 | medium-sized | CASSSTGDPGNTIYF | TGTGCCAGCAGCTCGACAGGGGACCCTGGAAACACCATATATTTT
TRBJ2-2 | TRBV11-2 | TRBD2 | many | CALWAGGTGELFF | TGTGCTCTGTGGGCGGGGGGCACCGGGGAGCTGTTTTTT
TRBJ2-3 | TRBV7-9 | TRBD2 | medium-sized | CASGGLAGGKGDTQYF | TGTGCCAGCGGGGGACTAGCGGGAGGAAAGGGAGATACGCAGTATTTT
TRBJ2-7 | TRBV27 | NA | few | CASSLSLLGSEQYF | TGTGCCAGCAGTTTAAGTTTACTTGGGAGCGAGCAGTACTTC
TRBJ2-5 | TRBV7-3 | TRBD1 | many | CASSPTGVEGETQYF | TGTGCCAGCAGCCCCACAGGGGTTGAGGGGGAGACCCAGTACTTC
TRBJ2-2 | TRBV13 | NA | NA | CAGSLGVGLAGELFF | TGTGCCGGCAGCTTAGGCGTCGGGCTGGCCGGGGAGCTGTTTTTT
TRBJ2-1 | TRBV7-9 | NA | many | CASSSTEPSSYNEQFF | TGTGCCAGCAGCTCAACAGAGCCGAGCTCGTACAATGAGCAGTTCTTC
TRBJ2-7 | TRBV7-2 | TRBD2 | once | CASSLGLAGPCEQYF | TGTGCCAGCAGCCTTGGACTAGCGGGACCCTGCGAGCAGTACTTC
TRBJ1-5 | TRBV4-3 | NA | medium-sized | CASSQVYARGGNQPQHF | TGCGCCAGCAGCCAAGTTTACGCTCGGGGAGGCAATCAGCCCCAGCATTTT
TRBJ2-7 | TRBV7-6 | NA | many | CASSLHSSYEQYF | TGTGCCAGCAGCTTACATAGCTCCTACGAGCAGTACTTC
TRBJ2-1 | TRBV4-1 | NA | NA | CASSQAPGPHYNEQFF | TGCGCCAGCAGCCAAGCCCCGGGACCTCACTACAATGAGCAGTTCTTC
TRBJ2-7 | TRBV7-9 | TRBD1 | once | CASSGTVAVYEQYF | TGTGCCAGCAGCGGGACAGTGGCCGTCTACGAGCAGTACTTC
TRBJ2-3 | TRBV11-2 | NA | many | CASSFLHDTQYF | TGTGCCAGCAGCTTTTTGCATGATACGCAGTATTTT
TRBJ1-2 | TRBV4-1 | TRBD1 | few | CASGPTGPHTF | TGCGCCAGCGGACCGACAGGGCCCCACACCTTC
TRBJ2-1 | TRBV3-1 | NA | NA | CASSPPGTYNEQFF | TGTGCCAGCAGCCCCCCAGGAACCTACAATGAGCAGTTCTTC
TRBJ1-2 | TRBV19 | NA | medium-sized | CASSMPPGQNPYGYTF | TGTGCCAGTAGTATGCCGCCGGGCCAGAACCCATATGGCTACACCTTC
TRBJ1-6 | TRBV12-3/TRBV12-4 | TRBD1 | medium-sized | CASRMGQSNSPLHF | TGTGCCAGCAGGATGGGACAGAGTAATTCACCCCTCCACTTT
TRBJ1-1 | TRBV30 | NA | medium-sized | CAWTLGGPGTEAFF | TGTGCCTGGACGCTTGGGGGGCCTGGGACTGAAGCTTTCTTT
TRBJ2-7 | TRBV7-9 | NA | medium-sized | CASSPTSTNEQYF | TGTGCCAGCAGCCCAACTAGCACCAACGAGCAGTACTTC
TRBJ2-7 | TRBV12-3/TRBV12-4 | NA | few | CASRRGAGNEQYF | TGTGCCAGCCGACGGGGAGCTGGCAACGAGCAGTACTTC
TRBJ1-1 | TRBV4-2 | NA | many | CAVGQTVSTEAFF | TGTGCCGTCGGCCAGACAGTGAGCACTGAAGCTTTCTTT